The sample holds many counts of the clone carrying this TCR beta chain. Amplification of TCR beta CDR3 regions used RNA as the template. The HTBI set primed first-round TCR CDR3 RT-PCR. MiXCR, applied by TCRdb to the multiplex PCR reads, yields one record per CDR3 protein. Found here are about 690,000 distinct CDR3 sequences, 15% to 20% of them singletons; the top ten hold roughly 15%. This sample stems from a study of T cells in Graves' hyperthyroidism and ophthalmopathy. The CDR3 is 12 residues long. The V and J ends lost 6 bases and 4 bases respectively, with 10 bases between them. Germline CDR1 SNHLY, CDR2 FYNNEI.

This TCR was sampled from a man aged 45-60 years with Graves' hyperthyroidism. The V call is TRBV2, the J call TRBJ2-7; possible D gene TRBD1, 6 bases. Material: blood. This chain's CDR3 is CASRGQSYEQYF. CDR3 DNA sequence: TGTGCCAGCAGGGGACAATCGTACGAGCAGTACTTC.